This TCR beta chain was retrieved from a study of shared T cell receptors in the human thymus. CDR1 and CDR2 (germline): SGHRS, YFSETQ. The CDR3 is 18 residues long. Trimming pared 0 bases from V and 3 bases from J, leaving 22 bases between. The assay was immunoSEQ multiplex PCR, and TCRdb's table has in-frame clones only and misses some. The sample includes 450,000 to 650,000 clones, 78% of them seen just once. These data were also reused for a study on human thymus T cells. That source adds: Resected material from corrective heart surgery provided the thymus tissue analysed. V and J genes seemed to be used with bias in thymic and blood repertoires. Related research described strongly overlapping thymic repertoires in unrelated people.

The V gene is TRBV5-1, the J gene TRBJ2-7, with D possibly TRBD2 on 5 matching bases. This clonotype originated in a boy under three years old with a congenital heart defect. Input material: thymocytes. The CDR3 DNA reads TGCGCCAGCAGCTTGGAGGCTTCGGGGTTAGCCTCCCACTACGAGCAGTACTTC. Amino acids: CASSLEASGLASHYEQYF. The full variable domain, completed using reference TRBV5-1 and TRBJ2-7, is KAGVTQTPRYLIKTRGQQVTLSCSPISGHRSVSWYQQTPGQGLQFLFEYFSETQRNKGNFPGRFSGRQFSNSRSEMNVSTLELGDSALYLCASSLEASGLASHYEQYFGPGTRLTVT.